The following is a T cell receptor (beta chain) sequence with its context. These data belong to a study of blood T cell repertoires in COVID-19. The CDR3 has 14 amino acids. V shed 3 bases and J shed 0 bases, with 9 bases lying between them. The germline V gene encodes CDR1 SGHRS and CDR2 YFSETQ. Clones were sequenced by immunoSEQ multiplex PCR, and TCRdb holds only the in-frame ones, with some missing. The table includes roughly 250,000 clones, approximately 90% detected once. Sequenced input: PBMCs or T cells enriched from blood (not recorded which). This receptor was identified in a woman in her 30s with acute COVID-19. J is TRBJ1-1 and V is TRBV5-1; tentatively, D is TRBD1 (6 bases). The CDR3 DNA sequence: TGCGCCAGCAGCTGGGGGCCATTGAACACTGAAGCTTTCTTT. The encoded protein is CASSWGPLNTEAFF.